This TCR beta chain derives from a study of radiation and T cells in renal cell carcinoma. Whole-study results and caveats: Top tumor clonotypes rose in blood 2 weeks post-radiation, then contracted.

Here immunoSEQ multiplex PCR was the method, and the copy in TCRdb shows in-frame clones only, minus some. The sample lists fewer than 25,000 clones; 40% to 55% were seen once. This CDR3 has 15 residues. The V gene's germline CDR1 is LNHDA and CDR2 SQIVND (reference sequence). V lost 4 bases to trimming and J lost 1 base, with 11 bases between them. Treatment meaning: 15 Gy SBRT to primary tumor, nephrectomy 4 weeks later. Nephrectomy followed 15 Gy stereotactic body radiation by 4 weeks. About this clone: Its antigen is currently unknown.

Specimen: tumor tissue, collected from a patient whose treatment included radiotherapy and nephrectomy. The J gene is TRBJ2-1, the V gene TRBV19; D remains unclear. This TCR derives from a woman aged 45-65 years with renal cell carcinoma. The CDR3 coding sequence is TGTGCCAGTAGTAGCACCCGCGGATCCTACAATGAGCAGTTCTTC. Protein: CASSSTRGSYNEQFF.